One sample yielded the 32 T cell receptor beta chains listed below, sequenced in a study of shared clonotypes between healthy human individuals. Clones were read by immunoSEQ multiplex PCR, and TCRdb kept only the in-frame ones, dropping some. The sample lists about 1.4 million clones, roughly 95% seen once, with roughly 1.2% in the top ten. Sequencing used naive CD4+ T cells sorted from blood. Subset in this sample: CD45RA+ positively selected. These receptors came from a young man in good health.

The V call is TRBV4-1, the J call TRBJ2-1, with D perhaps TRBD1 or TRBD2 (5 bases each). Germline V gene data show CDR1 as MGHRA and CDR2 as YSYEKL. There are 15 residues in the CDR3. V was cut by 3 bases and J by 6 bases, with 15 bases left in between. Here the CDR3 reads CASSQTIAQGNEQFF. As DNA, the CDR3 is TGCGCCAGCAGCCAGACTATTGCTCAGGGCAATGAGCAGTTCTTC.

This chain joins TRBV19 and TRBJ1-4, with D unclear. The CDR3 is 15 residues long. V dropped 3 bases and J dropped 3 bases, with 11 bases sitting between them. Germline-derived CDR1 and CDR2 are LNHDA and SQIVND (reference sequence). CDR3 in amino acids: CASSIGGGSNEKLFF. The CDR3 DNA reads TGTGCCAGTAGTATTGGAGGCGGCTCTAATGAAAAACTGTTTTTT.

V and J are TRBV2 and TRBJ1-1, with D maybe TRBD1 (6 bases). Germline values: CDR1 SNHLY, CDR2 FYNNEI. The CDR3 is 14 amino acids. V lost 6 bases to trimming and J lost 4 bases, with 15 bases between them. The CDR3 here is CASRIFTGPTEAFF. The CDR3 nucleotides read TGTGCCAGCAGGATATTTACAGGGCCCACTGAAGCTTTCTTT.

The chain recombines TRBV5-1 with TRBJ2-1, with a possible D match to TRBD2 (6 bases). CDR3 size: 15 residues. Germline V lookup: CDR1 SGHRS, CDR2 YFSETQ. Trimming left V 4 bases short and J 4 bases short, with 15 bases between. The CDR3 region has the DNA TGCGCCAGCAGCAACCGGGACGGGGGTTACAATGAGCAGTTCTTC. It yields the protein CASSNRDGGYNEQFF.

Comments on this clone: This sample includes further DNA sequences coding for the same CDR3. The gene calls are TRBV5-1 and TRBJ1-5; D is unclear. The length of the CDR3 is 14 residues. CDR1 SGHRS and CDR2 YFSETQ come from the germline V gene. V was cut by 0 bases and J by 4 bases, with 8 bases left in between. CDR3 in amino acids: CASSLDGVNQPQHF. CDR3 nucleotides: TGCGCCAGCAGCTTGGACGGAGTGAATCAGCCCCAGCATTTT.

The chain combines TRBV28 with TRBJ2-7, with D maybe TRBD1 (6 bases). V was clipped by 8 bases and J by 4 bases, with 18 bases between them. Per germline, CDR1 MDHEN and CDR2 SYDVKM. The length of the CDR3 is 14 residues. Written as DNA, the CDR3 is TGTGCCAGCGGGGCAGGGGATTTTTTGTACGAGCAGTACTTC. This codes for CASGAGDFLYEQYF.

The table lists this clone with a few counts. V gene TRBV29-1 combines with J gene TRBJ1-3, with D hard to call. V was clipped by 6 bases and J by 8 bases, with 11 bases between them. Germline V gene lookup returns CDR1 SQVTM and CDR2 ANQGSEA. CDR3 length equals 11 residues. The CDR3, as DNA: TGCAGCGTCCTTGGAGGAGACACCATATATTTT. Protein sequence: CSVLGGDTIYF.

The chain joins TRBV18 to TRBJ2-3, with D possibly TRBD1 on 6 matching bases. The V gene's germline CDR1 is KGHSH and CDR2 LQKENI. V was cut by 6 bases and J by 0 bases, with 34 bases left in between. The CDR3 extends over 22 amino acids. CDR3 region: CASSLLQGWGITRLFSTDTQYF. The CDR3 DNA sequence: TGTGCCAGCTCGTTACTACAGGGTTGGGGCATCACTCGTCTCTTTAGCACAGATACGCAGTATTTT. The whole variable domain, filled in from reference TRBV18 and TRBJ2-3, reads NAGVMQNPRHLVRRRGQEARLRCSPMKGHSHVYWYRQLPEEGLKFMVYLQKENIIDESGMPKERFSAEFPKEGPSILRIQQVVRGDSAAYFCASSLLQGWGITRLFSTDTQYFGPGTRLTVL.

This clone appeared once. This chain joins TRBV11-2 and TRBJ2-7; TRBD1 agrees at 9 bases. Per germline, CDR1 SGHAT and CDR2 FQNNGV. J was trimmed by 5 bases and V by 6 bases; bases with no gene match: 11. This CDR3 spans 15 amino acids. The CDR3 nucleotides read TGTGCCAGCAGTCGCGACAGGGGGGCAGGCCACGAGCAGTACTTC. Protein sequence: CASSRDRGAGHEQYF.

The rearrangement uses TRBV4-1 and TRBJ2-7; D perhaps matches TRBD2 (6 bases). V lost 7 bases and J lost 6, with 22 bases in between. The germline V gene encodes CDR1 MGHRA and CDR2 YSYEKL. This CDR3 contains 15 residues. The CDR3 DNA is TGCGCCAGCACTCCCCGCGAGACGGGGGATCGCGAGCAGTACTTC. It translates to CASTPRETGDREQYF.

This clone was recorded once. The chain couples TRBV18 to TRBJ2-7, with TRBD1 matching over 11 bases. Germline trimming cut 4 bases from V and 2 bases from J; bases unmatched to any gene: 13. The CDR3 covers 18 residues. Germline V gene data show CDR1 as KGHSH and CDR2 as LQKENI. For the CDR3, the DNA is TGTGCCAGCTCACTTACAATAGAGTTGGGACAGGGGGCCTACGAGCAGTACTTC. Translating gives CASSLTIELGQGAYEQYF. Together with reference TRBV18 and TRBJ2-7, the CDR3 gives the full variable domain: NAGVMQNPRHLVRRRGQEARLRCSPMKGHSHVYWYRQLPEEGLKFMVYLQKENIIDESGMPKERFSAEFPKEGPSILRIQQVVRGDSAAYFCASSLTIELGQGAYEQYFGPGTRLTVT.

J is TRBJ2-5 and V is TRBV5-5; no reliable D call. From germline, CDR1 is SGHKS and CDR2 YYEKEE (reference sequence). The CDR3 is 14 residues long. V was pared by 0 bases and J by 2 bases, with 8 bases between. For the CDR3, the DNA is TGTGCCAGCAGCTTGGGCTGGGAACAAGAGACCCAGTACTTC. It yields the protein CASSLGWEQETQYF.

The V call is TRBV6-5, the J call TRBJ2-2; unclear D gene. Germline lookup yields CDR1 MNHEY and CDR2 SVGAGI. V lost 0 bases, J lost 0 bases, and 8 bases lay in between. The CDR3 runs 16 residues. As DNA, the CDR3 is TGTGCCAGCAGTTACTCGAGTCAGCCGAACACCGGGGAGCTGTTTTTT. Protein product: CASSYSSQPNTGELFF.

The chain carries TRBV15 and TRBJ1-5; D remains ambiguous. The V end was cut by 9 bases, the J end by 5 bases, with 11 bases between. The CDR3 sequence is 12 residues long. Germline V CDR1 and CDR2: LNHNV, YYDKDF (reference sequence). CDR3 nucleotides: TGTGCCACTACTAGACCCGATCAGCCCCAGCATTTT. This translates into CATTRPDQPQHF.

On this clone: The same CDR3 arises from other DNA sequences in this sample as well. The V and J genes are TRBV5-1 and TRBJ2-3; TRBD2 matches 7 bases. This CDR3 contains 15 residues. Germline trimming cut 0 bases from V and 3 bases from J; bases unmatched to any gene: 4. Germline CDR1 is SGHRS and CDR2 is YFSETQ. CDR3 sequence reads: CASSLGAGVTDTQYF. The CDR3 DNA reads as TGCGCCAGCAGCTTGGGGGCGGGAGTAACAGATACGCAGTATTTT.

The chain couples TRBV6-5 to TRBJ2-1; 7 bases agree with TRBD1. From germline, CDR1 is MNHEY and CDR2 SVGAGI. The CDR3 extends over 13 amino acids. V lost 7 bases to trimming and J lost 4 bases; unmatched junction nucleotides: 4. CDR3 DNA sequence: TGTGCCAGCAACAGGGGACCTTACAATGAGCAGTTCTTC. Its translation: CASNRGPYNEQFF.

This chain links TRBV6-5 with TRBJ1-1; a weak D match, TRBD1 (5 bases). Trimming took 8 bases from V and 0 from J, leaving 10 bases between them. The CDR3 runs 13 residues. Per the germline V gene, CDR1 is MNHEY and CDR2 is SVGAGI. The CDR3 DNA follows: TGTGCCAGCGGCAGGGTTTTGAACACTGAAGCTTTCTTT. It encodes CASGRVLNTEAFF.

This clone was seen a single time. Within the sample, other DNA sequences also encode this same CDR3. In DNA, the CDR3 is TGTGCCAGCAGTGAAGGAGTCGGGGGTCTTCTCCGGGGCGAGCAGTACTTC. Translated: CASSEGVGGLLRGEQYF. The V gene is TRBV6-1, the J gene TRBJ2-7; weak D call: TRBD2 (6 bases). With 1 base removed from V and 6 bases from J, the gap between germline ends came to 22 bases. Germline-derived CDR1 and CDR2 are MNHNS and SASEGT. The CDR3 has 17 residues.

The chain has TRBV11-2 and TRBJ2-3; the D is unclear. Deletions cut 5 bases from V and 0 bases from J, with 15 bases between. CDR1 and CDR2 from the germline V gene are SGHAT and FQNNGV. This CDR3 comprises 16 residues. CDR3 protein: CASSAIGPLSTDTQYF. CDR3 bases: TGTGCCAGCAGCGCAATTGGACCGCTAAGCACAGATACGCAGTATTTT.

In nucleotides, the CDR3 is TGTGCCATCAGTGTTCTGGCAGGGGTAATGAACACTGAAGCTTTCTTT. This translates into CAISVLAGVMNTEAFF. This chain connects TRBV10-3 to TRBJ1-1; weak D call: TRBD1 (6 bases). Germline CDR1 reads ENHRY; CDR2 reads SYGVKD. The V gene lost 4 bases and the J gene lost 0 bases, with 15 bases spanning the gap. This CDR3 spans 16 amino acids.

The chain has TRBV18 and TRBJ2-1, with a possible D match to TRBD1 (6 bases). Per the germline V gene, CDR1 is KGHSH and CDR2 is LQKENI. The CDR3 contains 16 residues. V was cut by 0 bases and J by 4 bases, with 13 bases left in between. The CDR3 here is CASSPPWDKKYNEQFF. CDR3 in DNA: TGTGCCAGCTCACCACCTTGGGACAAGAAATACAATGAGCAGTTCTTC.

This clone was seen more than once but under ten times. This sequence joins TRBV18 and TRBJ1-3; TRBD1 is a possible D gene (6 bases). Germline V gene sequence: CDR1 KGHSH, CDR2 LQKENI. V was trimmed by 3 bases and J by 4 bases, leaving 7 bases between them. CDR3 length: 13 amino acids. CDR3 DNA: TGTGCCAGCTCACCGGACAGAGGAAACACCATATATTTT. This sequence encodes CASSPDRGNTIYF.

The chain joins TRBV27 to TRBJ2-2, with D perhaps matching TRBD1 or TRBD2 (6 bases each). Germline CDR1 MNHEY, CDR2 SMNVEV (reference sequence). The CDR3 runs to 17 residues. The V and J ends lost 2 bases and 6 bases respectively, with 19 bases between them. The CDR3 spells CASSLTGLYREAGELFF. The CDR3 bases are TGTGCCAGCAGTTTAACGGGCTTATACAGGGAGGCCGGGGAGCTGTTTTTT.

The DNA of the CDR3 is TGTGCCAGCAGCTTTCCGCGTTTCCAGGGTGTGCGCCGAGGGGATACGCAGTATTTT. Its translation: CASSFPRFQGVRRGDTQYF. The rearrangement links TRBV11-2 to TRBJ2-3, with D perhaps assigned TRBD1 or TRBD2 (5 bases each). CDR1 and CDR2 from the germline V gene are SGHAT and FQNNGV. The CDR3 extends over 19 amino acids. V shed 3 bases and J shed 6 bases, with 28 bases lying between them.

The chain links TRBV2 to TRBJ2-7; D not resolved. Germline CDR1 is SNHLY and CDR2 is FYNNEI. Trimming pared 6 bases from V and 2 bases from J, leaving 17 bases between. CDR3 length equals 15 residues. CDR3 loop: CASRALGPLPYEQYF. CDR3 nucleotide sequence: TGTGCCAGCAGGGCCCTCGGGCCCCTGCCCTACGAGCAGTACTTC.

This clone is a singleton in its sample. The CDR3 region has the DNA TGTGCCAGCAGCAACAAACTAGCGGGAGGATTAGAGACCCAGTACTTC. Its protein is CASSNKLAGGLETQYF. The chain combines TRBV6-8 with TRBJ2-5; 12 bases map to TRBD2. Germline V CDR1 and CDR2: MNHGY, SAAAGT. V lost 6 bases and J lost 4; bases outside the gene matches: 9. The CDR3 consists of 16 residues.

The rearrangement links TRBV7-8 to TRBJ2-1; the match to TRBD2 covers 10 bases. CDR1 SGHVS and CDR2 FQNEAQ come from the germline V gene. Germline trimming cut 2 bases from V and 7 bases from J; bases unmatched to any gene: 17. The CDR3 length is 19 residues. The DNA of the CDR3 is TGTGCCAGCAGCTTAATGTCCCCTAGCGGGAGTTCCAGTAGAAATGAGCAGTTCTTC. Translated, it gives CASSLMSPSGSSSRNEQFF.

V usage is TRBV5-4 and J usage is TRBJ2-7; 7 bases fit TRBD2. The CDR3 has 17 residues. The germline V gene has CDR1 SGHNT and CDR2 YYREEE (reference sequence). V dropped 4 bases and J dropped 3; count of bases not matched to a gene: 16. The CDR3 is CASSLAGGTKSFYEQYF. The CDR3 region has the DNA TGTGCCAGCAGCCTCGCCGGGGGGACTAAATCCTTCTACGAGCAGTACTTC.

This clone has only one observation. This chain links TRBV29-1 with TRBJ2-7; TRBD2 matches at 10 bases. Germline-derived CDR1 and CDR2 are SQVTM and ANQGSEA. The V gene end was trimmed by 0 bases and the J gene end by 4 bases; junction bases not matched to a gene: 9. The CDR3 length is 16 residues. In DNA form, the CDR3 reads TGCAGCGTTGAAGATGGGCTAGCGGGAGTTCCGTACGAGCAGTACTTC. Amino acid sequence: CSVEDGLAGVPYEQYF.

V gene TRBV7-2 combines with J gene TRBJ2-1, with a tentative D call TRBD2 (5 bases). Per germline, CDR1 SGHTA and CDR2 FQGNSA. This CDR3 contains 17 residues. V gave up 4 bases and J gave up 8 bases, with 24 bases separating them. The DNA for the CDR3 is TGTGCCAGCAGCTCCCCCTTGGGGAGACCTCCCTCAGATGAGCAGTTCTTC. Its protein is CASSSPLGRPPSDEQFF.

Turning to this clone: The identical CDR3 is also encoded by other nucleotide sequences in the sample. The chain employs TRBV28 and TRBJ2-6; D not certain. The germline V and J ends were trimmed by 2 bases and 0 bases, with 5 bases remaining between them. This CDR3 contains 15 residues. Germline CDR1 MDHEN, CDR2 SYDVKM. CDR3 in amino acids: CASSLGSSGANVLTF. DNA for the CDR3: TGTGCCAGCAGTTTAGGCAGCTCTGGGGCCAACGTCCTGACTTTC.

The genes are TRBV10-1 and TRBJ2-5, with D unclear. The CDR3 contains 13 residues. V was clipped by 5 bases and J by 5 bases, with 12 bases between them. Germline lookup yields CDR1 WNHNN and CDR2 SYGVQD (reference sequence). DNA of the CDR3: TGCGCCAGCAGTCTCCAAGTTGGGGAGACCCAGTACTTC. Translating it yields CASSLQVGETQYF.